This T cell receptor beta chain was found in a study of patients and donors after allogeneic stem cell transplantation. This clonotype has at least ten counts. MiXCR was run by TCRdb on the RT-PCR reads, yielding one entry per CDR3 protein. The sample has about 410,000 distinct CDR3 sequences, 15% to 20% seen once. The TCR sequence derives from a human donor who was either an allogeneic HSCT recipient or a stem cell or donor lymphocyte infusion donor (not recorded which). It is not recorded whose cells these are; they may come from a transplant donor. Sequencing was performed on blood, either unsorted or a sorted T cell fraction (not recorded which).

The CDR3 coding sequence is TGTGCCAGCAGCCCTCGGACTAGCGCTAGCACAGATACGCAGTATTTT. This sequence encodes CASSPRTSASTDTQYF. V gene TRBV7-8 combines with J gene TRBJ2-3; the match to TRBD2 covers 9 bases. The CDR3 spans 16 residues. Germline CDR1 SGHVS, CDR2 FQNEAQ. V was pared by 5 bases and J by 0 bases, with 6 bases of the junction left unmatched.